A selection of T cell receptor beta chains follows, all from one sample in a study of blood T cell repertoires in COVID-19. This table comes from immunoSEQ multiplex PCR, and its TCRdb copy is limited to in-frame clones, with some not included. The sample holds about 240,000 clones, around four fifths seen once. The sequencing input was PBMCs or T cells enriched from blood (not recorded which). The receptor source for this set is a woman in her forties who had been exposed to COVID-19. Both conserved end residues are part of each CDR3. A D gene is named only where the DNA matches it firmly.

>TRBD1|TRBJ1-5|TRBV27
TGTGCCAGCAGTTTATCGTTGACAGGGGATCAGCCCCAGCATTTT
CASSLSLTGDQPQHF
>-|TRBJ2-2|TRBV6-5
TGTGCCAGCAGTTCAATCGGTCGGGACGGGGAGCTGTTTTTT
CASSSIGRDGELFF
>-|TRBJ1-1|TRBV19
TGTGCCAGTATACCGCACCACGGGTCGATCACTGAAGCTTTCTTT
CASIPHHGSITEAFF
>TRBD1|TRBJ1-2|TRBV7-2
TGTGCCAGCAGCTTAACAGGGACAGCCGACTGGGGCTATGGCTACACCTTC
CASSLTGTADWGYGYTF
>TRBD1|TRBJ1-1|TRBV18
TGTGCCAGCTCATCGGGGACAGACACTGAAGCTTTCTTT
CASSSGTDTEAFF
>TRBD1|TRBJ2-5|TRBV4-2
TGTGCCAGCAGCCAATCGCTGGGGACAGGAGGGATCCAAGAGACCCAGTACTTC
CASSQSLGTGGIQETQYF
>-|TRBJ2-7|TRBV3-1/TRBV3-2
TGTGCCAGCAGCCAAGGCACGGGTGGGTTCGTTGTCTACTTC
CASSQGTGGFVVYF
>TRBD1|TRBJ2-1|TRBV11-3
TGTGCCAGCAGCTTGCGGGACAGGGGGACTAATGAGCAGTTCTTC
CASSLRDRGTNEQFF
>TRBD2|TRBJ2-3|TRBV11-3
TGTGCCAGCAGCTTAGGGGTGACAGCGGGGGACACAGATACGCAGTATTTT
CASSLGVTAGDTDTQYF
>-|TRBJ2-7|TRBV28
TGTGCCAGCAGTCCCATGCTCGGGGATACCTACGAGCAGTACTTC
CASSPMLGDTYEQYF
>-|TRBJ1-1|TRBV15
TGTGCCACCAGCGGTGACAGATCCACTGAAGCTTTCTTT
CATSGDRSTEAFF
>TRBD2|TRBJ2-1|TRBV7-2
TGTGCCAGCAGCTTTGGGGGGGGACCCTACAATGAGCAGTTCTTC
CASSFGGGPYNEQFF
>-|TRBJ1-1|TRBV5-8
TGTGCCAGCAGCCCCCCCCCGGGACTCCTTTTGGAAGCTTTCTTT
CASSPPPGLLLEAFF
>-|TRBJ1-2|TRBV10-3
TGTGCCATCAGTGACCCAACGGGGGGTTTGTTTGGCTACACCTTC
CAISDPTGGLFGYTF
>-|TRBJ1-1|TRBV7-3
TGTGCCAGCAGCCCGTCAGCGGGGAGAAGCACTGAAGCTTTCTTT
CASSPSAGRSTEAFF
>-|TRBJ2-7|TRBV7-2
TGTGCCAGCAGCGCCCAGAGGAGCTCCTACGAGCAGTACTTC
CASSAQRSSYEQYF